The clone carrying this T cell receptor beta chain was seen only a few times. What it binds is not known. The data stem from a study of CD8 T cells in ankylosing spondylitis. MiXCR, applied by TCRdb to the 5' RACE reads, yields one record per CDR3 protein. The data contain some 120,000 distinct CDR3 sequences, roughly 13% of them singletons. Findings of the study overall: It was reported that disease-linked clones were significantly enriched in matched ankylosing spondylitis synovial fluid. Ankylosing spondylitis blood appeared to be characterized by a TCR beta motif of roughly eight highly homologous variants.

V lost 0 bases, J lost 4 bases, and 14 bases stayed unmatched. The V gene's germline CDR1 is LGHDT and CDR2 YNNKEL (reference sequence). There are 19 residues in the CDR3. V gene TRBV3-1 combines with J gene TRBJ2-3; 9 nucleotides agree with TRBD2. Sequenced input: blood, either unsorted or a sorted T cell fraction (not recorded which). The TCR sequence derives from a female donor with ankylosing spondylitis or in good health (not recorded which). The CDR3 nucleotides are TGTGCCAGCAGCCAAGATTGGCTAGCGGGGCCTCACCATTCAGATACGCAGTATTTT. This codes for CASSQDWLAGPHHSDTQYF.